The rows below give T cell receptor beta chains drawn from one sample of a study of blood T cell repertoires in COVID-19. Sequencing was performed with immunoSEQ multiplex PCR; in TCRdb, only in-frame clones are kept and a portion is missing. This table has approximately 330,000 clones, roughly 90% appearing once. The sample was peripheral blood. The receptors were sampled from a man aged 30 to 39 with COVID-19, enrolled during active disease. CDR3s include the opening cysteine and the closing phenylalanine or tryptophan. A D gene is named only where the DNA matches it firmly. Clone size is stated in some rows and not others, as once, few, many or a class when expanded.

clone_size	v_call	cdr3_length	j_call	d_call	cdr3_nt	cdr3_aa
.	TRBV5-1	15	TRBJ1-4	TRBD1	TGCGCCAGCAGCTCCGGGACAGGCCTTAATGAAAAACTGTTTTTT	CASSSGTGLNEKLFF
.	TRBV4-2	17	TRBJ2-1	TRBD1	TGTGCCAGCAGCCAATCCCCAGGGGGCTTCTCCTACAATGAGCAGTTCTTC	CASSQSPGGFSYNEQFF
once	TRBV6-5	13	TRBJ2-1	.	TGTGCCAGCAGTTACGGGACTTACAATGAGCAGTTCTTC	CASSYGTYNEQFF
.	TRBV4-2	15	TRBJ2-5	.	TGTGCCAGCAGCCGTGGGGGCCGGGGTCAAGAGACCCAGTACTTC	CASSRGGRGQETQYF
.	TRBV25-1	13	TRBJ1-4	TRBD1	TGTGCCAGCAGTGAGGCAGGGGGCGCAAAACTGTTTTTT	CASSEAGGAKLFF
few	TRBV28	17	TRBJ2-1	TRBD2	TGTGCCAGCAGTGGAGGGACTAGCGGGAGCCGGGGGAATGAGCAGTTCTTC	CASSGGTSGSRGNEQFF
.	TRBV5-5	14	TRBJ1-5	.	TGTGCCAGCAGCACTCGGACAAGCAATCAGCCCCAGCATTTT	CASSTRTSNQPQHF
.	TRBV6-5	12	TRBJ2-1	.	TGTGCCAGCAGGCGGCTCCCCAGCGAGCAGTTCTTC	CASRRLPSEQFF
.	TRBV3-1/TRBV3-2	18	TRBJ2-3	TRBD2	TGTGCCAGCAGCCAAGATATGGGACTAGCGGGGGGGCAAGATACGCAGTATTTT	CASSQDMGLAGGQDTQYF
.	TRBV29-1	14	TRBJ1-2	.	TGCAGCGTTGAGATGGAGGGGAGTAACTATGGCTACACCTTC	CSVEMEGSNYGYTF
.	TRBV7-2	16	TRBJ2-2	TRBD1	TGTGCCAGCAGCCCCGGGGGACAGGCGAACACCGGGGAGCTGTTTTTT	CASSPGGQANTGELFF
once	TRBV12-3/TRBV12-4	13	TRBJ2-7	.	TGTGCCAGCAGTTTTGCCAGGACCTACGAGCAGTACTTC	CASSFARTYEQYF
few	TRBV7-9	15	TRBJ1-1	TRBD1	TGTGCCAGCAGCCTTTCGCAGGGGGCAAGCACTGAAGCTTTCTTT	CASSLSQGASTEAFF
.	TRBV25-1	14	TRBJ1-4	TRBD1	TGTGCCAGCAGTGCAACCGGGACAGTCGAAAAACTGTTTTTT	CASSATGTVEKLFF
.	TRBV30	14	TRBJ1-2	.	TGTGCCTGGAATACACAGACAATAAACTATGGCTACACCTTC	CAWNTQTINYGYTF
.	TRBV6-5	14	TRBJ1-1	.	TGTGCCAGCAGTTTAACTCAGACAGCCACTGAAGCTTTCTTT	CASSLTQTATEAFF
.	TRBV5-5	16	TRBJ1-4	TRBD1	TGTGCCAGCAGCGACCATAACAGGGGTTTGGATGAAAAACTGTTTTTT	CASSDHNRGLDEKLFF
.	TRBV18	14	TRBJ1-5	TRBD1	TGTGCCAGCTCACCGGACAGGCGAGATCAGCCCCAGCATTTT	CASSPDRRDQPQHF
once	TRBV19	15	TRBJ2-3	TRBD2	TGTGCCAGTAGTATTAGCGGGAGGGTCGGAGATACGCAGTATTTT	CASSISGRVGDTQYF
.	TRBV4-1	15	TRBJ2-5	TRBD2	TGCGCCAGCAGCCAAAAAACGGGGGGGCGTAAGACCCAGTACTTC	CASSQKTGGRKTQYF
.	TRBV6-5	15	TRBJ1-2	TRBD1	TGTGCCAGCAGTTCACGGGACAGGTTTAACTATGGCTACACCTTC	CASSSRDRFNYGYTF
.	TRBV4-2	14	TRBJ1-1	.	TGTGCCAGCAGCCAAGAAAACAGGGTGGCTGAAGCTTTCTTT	CASSQENRVAEAFF
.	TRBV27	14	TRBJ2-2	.	TGTGCCAGCAGTTTACGCAGGAACACCGGGGAGCTGTTTTTT	CASSLRRNTGELFF